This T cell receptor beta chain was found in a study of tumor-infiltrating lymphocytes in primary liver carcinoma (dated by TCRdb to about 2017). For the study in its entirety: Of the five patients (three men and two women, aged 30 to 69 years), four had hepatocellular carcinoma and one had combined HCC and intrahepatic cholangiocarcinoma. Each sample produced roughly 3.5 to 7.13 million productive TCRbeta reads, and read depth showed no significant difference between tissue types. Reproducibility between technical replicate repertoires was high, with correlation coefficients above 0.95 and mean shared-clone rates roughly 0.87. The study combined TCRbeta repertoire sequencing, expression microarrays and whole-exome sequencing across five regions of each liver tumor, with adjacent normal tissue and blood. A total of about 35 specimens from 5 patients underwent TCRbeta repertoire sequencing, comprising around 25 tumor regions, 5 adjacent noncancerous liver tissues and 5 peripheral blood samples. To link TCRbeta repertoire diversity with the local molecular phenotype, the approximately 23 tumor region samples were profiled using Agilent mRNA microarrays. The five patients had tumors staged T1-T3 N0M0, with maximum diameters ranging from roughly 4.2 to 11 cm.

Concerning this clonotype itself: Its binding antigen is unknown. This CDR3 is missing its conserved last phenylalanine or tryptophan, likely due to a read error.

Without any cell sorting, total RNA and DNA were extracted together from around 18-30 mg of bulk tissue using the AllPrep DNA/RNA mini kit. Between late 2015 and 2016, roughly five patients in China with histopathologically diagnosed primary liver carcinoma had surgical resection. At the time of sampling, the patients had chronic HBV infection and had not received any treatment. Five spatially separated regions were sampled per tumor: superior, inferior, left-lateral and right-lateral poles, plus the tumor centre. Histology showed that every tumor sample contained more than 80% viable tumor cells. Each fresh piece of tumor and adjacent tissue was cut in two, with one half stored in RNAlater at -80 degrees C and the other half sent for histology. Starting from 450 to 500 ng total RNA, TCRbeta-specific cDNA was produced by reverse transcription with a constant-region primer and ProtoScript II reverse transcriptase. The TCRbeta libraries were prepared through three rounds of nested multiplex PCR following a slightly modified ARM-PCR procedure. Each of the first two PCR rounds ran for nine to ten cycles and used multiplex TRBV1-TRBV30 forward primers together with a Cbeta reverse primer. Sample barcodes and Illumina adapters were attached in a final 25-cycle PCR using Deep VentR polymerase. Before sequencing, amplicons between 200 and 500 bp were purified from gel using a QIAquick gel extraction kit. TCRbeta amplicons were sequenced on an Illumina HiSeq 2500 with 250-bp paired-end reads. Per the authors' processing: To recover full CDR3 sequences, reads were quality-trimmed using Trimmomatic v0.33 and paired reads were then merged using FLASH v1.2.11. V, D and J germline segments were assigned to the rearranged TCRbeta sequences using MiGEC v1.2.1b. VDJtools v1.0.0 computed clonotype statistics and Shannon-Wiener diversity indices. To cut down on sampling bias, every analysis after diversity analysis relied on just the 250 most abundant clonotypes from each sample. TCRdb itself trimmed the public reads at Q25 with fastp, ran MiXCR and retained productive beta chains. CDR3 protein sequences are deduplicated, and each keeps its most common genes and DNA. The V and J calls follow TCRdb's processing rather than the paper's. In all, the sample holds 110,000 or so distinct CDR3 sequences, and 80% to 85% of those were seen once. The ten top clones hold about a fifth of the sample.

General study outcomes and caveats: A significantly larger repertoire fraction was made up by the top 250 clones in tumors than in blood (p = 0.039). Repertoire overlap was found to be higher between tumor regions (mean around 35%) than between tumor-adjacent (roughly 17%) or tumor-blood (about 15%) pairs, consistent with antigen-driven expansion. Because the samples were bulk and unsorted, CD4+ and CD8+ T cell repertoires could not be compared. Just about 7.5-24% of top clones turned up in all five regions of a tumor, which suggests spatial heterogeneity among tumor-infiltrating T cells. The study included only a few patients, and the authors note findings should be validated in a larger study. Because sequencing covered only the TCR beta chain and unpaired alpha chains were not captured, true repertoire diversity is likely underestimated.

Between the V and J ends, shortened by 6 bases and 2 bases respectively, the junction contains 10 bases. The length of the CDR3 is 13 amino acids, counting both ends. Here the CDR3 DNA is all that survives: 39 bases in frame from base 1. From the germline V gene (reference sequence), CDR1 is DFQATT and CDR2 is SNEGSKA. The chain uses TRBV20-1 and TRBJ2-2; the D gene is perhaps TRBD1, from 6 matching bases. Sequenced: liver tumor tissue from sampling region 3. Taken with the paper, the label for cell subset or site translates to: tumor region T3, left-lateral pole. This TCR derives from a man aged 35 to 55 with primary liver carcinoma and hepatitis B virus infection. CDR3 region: CSARQVNTGELFS. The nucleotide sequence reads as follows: TGCAGTGCGCGACAGGTCAACACCGGGGAGCTGTTTTCT.